The 16 T cell receptor beta chains below all came from one sample that was sequenced in a study of CD8+ T cells in alopecia areata. Treatment specified: oral pan-JAK inhibitor, 5-10 mg twice daily. Investigators isolated RNA and reverse transcribed it into cDNA to act as the sequencing template. Assay used: immunoSEQ multiplex PCR; TCRdb lists only in-frame clones, some missing. Here the sample spans about 70,000 clones, approximately 30% being singletons. The specimen was CD8+ T cells sorted from blood, collected at week 4, from a patient treated with tofacitinib. The receptor source for this set is a human donor with alopecia areata.

The table lists this clone with a few counts. The chain is built from TRBV11-2 and TRBJ2-3; D unclear. Germline CDR1 reads SGHAT; CDR2 reads FQNNGV. V lost 2 bases and J lost 2, with 2 bases in between. This CDR3 spans 12 amino acids. The CDR3 sequence is CASSLPTDTQYF. As DNA, the CDR3 is TGTGCCAGCAGCTTACCCACAGATACGCAGTATTTT.

The V gene is TRBV29-1, the J gene TRBJ2-3, with a tentative D call TRBD2 (5 bases). Germline CDR1 reads SQVTM; CDR2 reads ANQGSEA. The CDR3 consists of 14 residues. Trimming took off 6 bases at V and 4 bases at J, with 17 bases between the two ends. The CDR3 DNA sequence: TGCAGCGTCGAAAAGTCAACCGGGGCAGATACGCAGTATTTT. Translation gives CSVEKSTGADTQYF.

This clone was recorded a few times. The chain couples TRBV9 to TRBJ2-7; tentative D call: TRBD2 (5 bases). The CDR3 totals 15 residues. Per the germline V gene, CDR1 is SGDLS and CDR2 is YYNGEE. The V end lost 0 bases, the J end lost 0 bases, and 10 bases lay between the germline ends. The CDR3 DNA reads TGTGCCAGCAGCGTAGAGTCGGGGAGCTCCTACGAGCAGTACTTC. This encodes CASSVESGSSYEQYF.

The chain employs TRBV4-2 and TRBJ1-1; D is uncertain. Germline V gives CDR1 LGHNA, CDR2 YNFKEQ. The CDR3 is 13 amino acids. V was cut by 0 bases and J by 7 bases, with 9 bases left in between. CDR3 loop: CASSQERGNEAFF. CDR3 nucleotide sequence: TGTGCCAGCAGCCAAGAGCGGGGTAATGAAGCTTTCTTT.

The chain carries TRBV6-5 and TRBJ1-2; 7 bases line up with TRBD1. CDR3 length equals 12 residues. J lost 7 bases, V lost 5 bases, and 4 bases had no gene match. Germline V lookup: CDR1 MNHEY, CDR2 SVGAGI. CDR3 amino acids: CASSPDRIGYTF. CDR3 nucleotides: TGTGCCAGCAGTCCGGACAGGATTGGCTACACCTTC.

The rearrangement joins TRBV18 to TRBJ2-3; D gene unclear. The CDR3 totals 14 residues. Deletions cut 3 bases from V and 3 bases from J, with 10 bases between. CDR1 and CDR2 from the germline V gene are KGHSH and LQKENI. The DNA of the CDR3 is TGTGCCAGCTCACCCGGTGGGGTGACAGATACGCAGTATTTT. Its protein is CASSPGGVTDTQYF.

This clone is a singleton in its sample. The V call is TRBV6-5, the J call TRBJ1-1; 10 bases are a match to TRBD1. V gave up 10 bases and J gave up 5 bases; unmatched junction bases: 7. This CDR3 contains 13 residues. Germline V gene sequence: CDR1 MNHEY, CDR2 SVGAGI. The CDR3 DNA reads TGTGCCACCCAGACAGGGGGCAGGACTGAAGCTTTCTTT. Protein sequence: CATQTGGRTEAFF.

The chain uses TRBV5-4 and TRBJ1-1; 9 bases match TRBD1. Germline CDR1 reads SGHNT; CDR2 reads YYREEE (reference sequence). The CDR3 is 15 amino acids. Trimming at V came to 1 base and at J to 2 bases, leaving 3 bases not matched to a gene. CDR3 in amino acids: CASSLIQGANTEAFF. The CDR3 nucleotides read TGTGCCAGCAGCTTGATACAGGGGGCCAACACTGAAGCTTTCTTT.

This chain joins TRBV29-1 and TRBJ1-4, with D possibly matching TRBD1 (6 bases). This CDR3 has 13 amino acids. CDR1 is SQVTM and CDR2 is ANQGSEA in the germline V gene. V was cut by 7 bases and J by 4 bases, with 13 bases left in between. Here the CDR3 DNA reads TGCAGCGCCGGAGGGGGTATTAATGAAAAACTGTTTTTT. This gives the protein CSAGGGINEKLFF.

Written as DNA, the CDR3 is TGTGCCTGGAGTGCCCCGGCGAACTCCTACGAGCAGTACTTC. The encoded protein is CAWSAPANSYEQYF. The gene calls are TRBV30 and TRBJ2-7; D ambiguous. Germline V CDR1 and CDR2: GTSNPN, SVGIG (reference sequence). This CDR3 has 14 amino acids. With 1 base removed from V and 0 bases from J, the gap between germline ends came to 10 bases.

This clone was found a few times. The chain carries TRBV7-9 and TRBJ2-2, with 15 bases that match TRBD2. V lost 5 bases to trimming and J lost 7 bases; unmatched junction nucleotides: 5. The CDR3 sequence is 16 residues long. CDR1 and CDR2 from the germline V gene are SEHNR and FQNEAQ (reference sequence). CDR3 coding DNA: TGTGCCAGCAGCGGACTAGCGGGAGGGCCCGGCGGGGAGCTGTTTTTT. Protein: CASSGLAGGPGGELFF.

The genes are TRBV29-1 and TRBJ1-2; D call uncertain. The germline V gene encodes CDR1 SQVTM and CDR2 ANQGSEA. The germline V and J ends were trimmed by 4 bases and 2 bases, with 5 bases remaining between them. The CDR3 covers 11 residues. CDR3 protein: CSVGTNYGYTF. CDR3 sequence (DNA): TGCAGCGTTGGGACGAACTATGGCTACACCTTC. The full variable domain, rest sourced from reference TRBV29-1 and TRBJ1-2, is SAVISQKPSRDICQRGTSLTIQCQVDSQVTMMFWYRQQPGQSLTLIATANQGSEATYESGFVIDKFPISRPNLTFSTLTVSNMSPEDSSIYLCSVGTNYGYTFGSGTRLTVV.

This clone was counted a few times. The V gene is TRBV29-1, the J gene TRBJ2-2; D unresolved. Germline V gene lookup returns CDR1 SQVTM and CDR2 ANQGSEA. The CDR3 loop spans 11 amino acids. V was clipped by 4 bases and J by 6 bases, with 6 bases between them. CDR3 bases: TGCAGCGTTGGGCTCTCCGGGGAGCTGTTTTTT. It encodes CSVGLSGELFF.

This clone was picked up a small number of times. V gene TRBV13 combines with J gene TRBJ2-6; 9 bases agree with TRBD1. The CDR3 runs to 13 residues. The V gene's germline CDR1 is PRHDT and CDR2 FYEKMQ (reference sequence). V lost 5 bases and J lost 11; bases outside the gene matches: 4. Here the CDR3 DNA reads TGTGCCAGCAGCCTGGGACAGGGATACGTCCTGACTTTC. Residues: CASSLGQGYVLTF. Variable domain in full (rest from reference TRBV13 and TRBJ2-6): AAGVIQSPRHLIKEKRETATLKCYPIPRHDTVYWYQQGPGQDPQFLISFYEKMQSDKGSIPDRFSAQQFSDYHSELNMSSLELGDSALYFCASSLGQGYVLTFGAGSRLTVL.

The chain couples TRBV27 to TRBJ1-5, with D hard to call. This CDR3 is 14 amino acids long. V lost 2 bases and J lost 5, with 10 bases in between. The V gene's germline CDR1 is MNHEY and CDR2 SMNVEV (reference sequence). CDR3 DNA sequence: TGTGCCAGCAGTTTAATTGGCAGGCATCAGCCCCAGCATTTT. It translates to CASSLIGRHQPQHF.

This clone showed up just a few times. The rearrangement joins TRBV11-2 to TRBJ2-7, with D perhaps matching TRBD2 (6 bases). Between the trimmed V and J ends, which lost 3 bases and 0 bases, there was a span of 12 bases. The germline CDR1 and CDR2 sequences are SGHAT and FQNNGV. The CDR3 has 15 amino acids. CDR3 loop: CASSFGGIPSYEQYF. The CDR3 DNA is TGTGCCAGCAGCTTTGGCGGGATACCCTCCTACGAGCAGTACTTC.